The TCR beta chain described here comes from a study of breast tumors, draining lymph nodes, adjacent tissues. Findings and limits, study-wide: Data fit most tumor T cells coming from lymph node, expanding in tumor. Tumor T cell lymph node origin was a supported hypothesis, not proven. Tumor TCR diversity was below lymph nodes but above nontumor tissue. Luminal-like breast cancer showed significantly greater tumor-nontumor repertoire similarity than basal-like breast cancer did.

The CDR3 consists of 14 residues. V was cut by 6 bases and J by 6 bases, with 15 bases left in between. Germline V lookup: CDR1 SEHNR, CDR2 FQNEAQ (reference sequence). This clonotype came up many times. What it binds is not known. Samples came from axillary lymph nodes draining the breast cancer. TCRdb reanalysed the multiplex PCR reads using MiXCR and keeps one entry per CDR3 protein. Of approximately 150,000 distinct CDR3 sequences in the sample, around a third are singletons; the top ten hold approximately 2.2%. The receptor was derived from a female donor with breast cancer. Some clones in this sample may be carry-over from other donors' samples. Sequencing input: axillary lymph node tissue. This sequence joins TRBV7-9 and TRBJ2-1, with a weak D call TRBD2 (5 bases). The CDR3: CASRAGFNLNEQFF. CDR3 DNA sequence: TGTGCCAGCAGGGCGGGCTTCAACCTCAATGAGCAGTTCTTC.